This entry lists 10 T cell receptor beta chains sequenced from one sample in a study of blood T cell repertoires in COVID-19. Produced via immunoSEQ multiplex PCR; TCRdb's table is partial and in-frame only. Of about 200,000 clones in the sample, roughly 80% are singletons; the top ten hold roughly 8%. The sequencing input was peripheral blood. The receptors derive from a woman aged 55 to 70 with COVID-19, enrolled during active disease.

This chain uses TRBV5-1 with TRBJ2-3; D is possibly TRBD2 (6 bases). The germline V gene encodes CDR1 SGHRS and CDR2 YFSETQ. V lost 0 bases to trimming and J lost 0 bases, with 14 bases between them. The CDR3 is made up of 17 amino acids. Here the CDR3 reads CASSLGLAVTSTDTQYF. In DNA, the CDR3 is TGCGCCAGCAGCTTGGGATTAGCGGTTACTAGCACAGATACGCAGTATTTT.

This clone was recorded only once. The chain has TRBV5-4 and TRBJ2-3; 13 positions match TRBD2. After removal of 0 bases from V and 4 bases from J, the junction contained 5 bases not matched to a gene. The CDR3 covers 17 residues. Germline V gives CDR1 SGHNT, CDR2 YYREEE (reference sequence). DNA of the CDR3: TGTGCCAGCAGCTTGGATGGACTAGCGGGAGCTCCAGATACGCAGTATTTT. Translation gives CASSLDGLAGAPDTQYF.

V usage is TRBV11-1 and J usage is TRBJ2-1, with TRBD2 matching 11 bases. The V segment lost 4 bases and the J segment 3 bases; nucleotides outside the gene matches: 5. The CDR3 is made up of 16 amino acids. Germline-derived CDR1 and CDR2 are SGHAT and FQDESV (reference sequence). This chain's CDR3 is CASSSGTSGGYNEQFF. The CDR3 DNA sequence: TGTGCCAGCAGCTCCGGGACTAGCGGTGGCTACAATGAGCAGTTCTTC.

A single count supports this clone. The chain is built from TRBV5-1 and TRBJ2-2, with 7 bases that match TRBD1. The V gene end was trimmed by 2 bases and the J gene end by 10 bases; junction bases not matched to a gene: 11. Germline CDR1 is SGHRS and CDR2 is YFSETQ. This CDR3 contains 15 residues. CDR3 amino acids: CASSFGTAVSEELFF. CDR3 coding DNA: TGCGCCAGCAGCTTCGGGACAGCGGTTAGCGAGGAGCTGTTTTTT.

The chain joins TRBV6-5 to TRBJ2-2; 9 bases are a match to TRBD2. The CDR3 has 16 amino acids. V lost 0 bases and J lost 7; bases outside the gene matches: 6. The germline V gene encodes CDR1 MNHEY and CDR2 SVGAGI. The CDR3 coding sequence is TGTGCCAGCAGTTACTCTGGCGGGGGGGCCCTCGGGGAGCTGTTTTTT. Its protein product is CASSYSGGGALGELFF.

The gene calls are TRBV9 and TRBJ2-2, with TRBD2 as a possible D gene (6 bases). CDR1 is SGDLS, CDR2 YYNGEE, per germline. The V end lost 0 bases, the J end lost 8 bases, and 8 bases lay between the germline ends. This CDR3 region has 13 residues. CDR3 DNA sequence: TGTGCCAGCAGCGTAGGTGCGGGGGGGGAGCTGTTTTTT. It yields the protein CASSVGAGGELFF.

The chain links TRBV30 to TRBJ2-2; 7 nucleotides align to TRBD2. The V gene end was trimmed by 3 bases and the J gene end by 7 bases; junction bases not matched to a gene: 8. The CDR3 loop spans 14 amino acids. The germline V gene encodes CDR1 GTSNPN and CDR2 SVGIG (reference sequence). Here the CDR3 DNA reads TGTGCCTGGAGCGGACTAGTATCGGGCGGGGAGCTGTTTTTT. Amino acid sequence: CAWSGLVSGGELFF.

The genes are TRBV11-2 and TRBJ2-7; D gene uncertain. V shed 6 bases and J shed 5 bases, with 11 bases lying between them. The CDR3 extends over 12 amino acids. Looked up from germline, CDR1 is SGHAT and CDR2 is FQNNGV. CDR3 nucleotides: TGTGCCAGCAGACCGATAGAGAACGAGCAGTACTTC. Encoded protein: CASRPIENEQYF. The full variable domain, with the rest looked up from reference TRBV11-2 and TRBJ2-7, is EAGVAQSPRYKIIEKRQSVAFWCNPISGHATLYWYQQILGQGPKLLIQFQNNGVVDDSQLPKDRFSAERLKGVDSTLKIQPAKLEDSAVYLCASRPIENEQYFGPGTRLTVT.

The J gene is TRBJ1-1, the V gene TRBV6-5; the D gene is possibly TRBD1 (5 bases). V lost 6 bases, J lost 3 bases, and 14 bases lay in between. The CDR3 is 14 residues long. The germline gives CDR1 MNHEY, CDR2 SVGAGI. DNA of the CDR3: TGTGCCAGCAGGTCCTGGGAGGGGCACACTGAAGCTTTCTTT. This encodes CASRSWEGHTEAFF.

The chain joins TRBV6-5 to TRBJ1-1, with TRBD1 as a possible D gene (5 bases). With 2 bases removed from V and 1 base from J, the gap between germline ends came to 11 bases. The CDR3 spans 15 residues. Germline V gene sequence: CDR1 MNHEY, CDR2 SVGAGI. This chain's CDR3 is CASSYVRDGNTEAFF. In DNA form, the CDR3 reads TGTGCCAGCAGTTACGTGCGGGACGGGAACACTGAAGCTTTCTTT.